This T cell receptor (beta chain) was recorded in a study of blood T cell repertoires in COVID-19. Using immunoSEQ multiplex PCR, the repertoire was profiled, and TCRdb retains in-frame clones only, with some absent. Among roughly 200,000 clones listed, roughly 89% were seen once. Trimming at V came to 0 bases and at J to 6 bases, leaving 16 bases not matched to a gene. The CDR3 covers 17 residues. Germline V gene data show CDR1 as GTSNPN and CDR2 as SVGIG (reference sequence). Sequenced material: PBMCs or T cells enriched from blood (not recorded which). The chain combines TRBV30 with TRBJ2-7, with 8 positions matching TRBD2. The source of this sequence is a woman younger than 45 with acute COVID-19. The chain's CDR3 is CAWSVTSGGTRIGEQYF. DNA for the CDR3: TGTGCCTGGAGTGTAACCAGCGGGGGTACGCGAATAGGCGAGCAGTACTTC.